This passage covers 10 T cell receptor beta chains from one sample sequenced in a study of tumor and adjacent non-tumor tissue in lung cancer. A modified ARM-PCR protocol with three rounds of nested PCR amplified TCRbeta. TCRdb re-analysed the multiplex PCR reads in MiXCR, keeping a single row per CDR3 protein. The sample yields approximately 90,000 distinct CDR3 sequences, around 64% seen once. RNA was extracted from bulk tissue without any cell sorting. Sequencing input: lung tumor tissue. The receptor source for this set is a man aged 55 to 70 with non-small cell lung cancer.

In the case of this clonotype: The junction does not match germline at one end; this may be a read error. The DNA of the CDR3 is TGTGCCATCAGCTTAGAGGAAGACAGGATAGATACGCAGTATTTT. It translates to CAISLEEDRIDTQYF. V is TRBV11-3 and J is TRBJ2-3; D might be TRBD1 (6 bases). The CDR3 extends over 15 amino acids. Germline V CDR1 and CDR2: SGHNT, YENEEA.

Regarding this clonotype: At one end the junction does not follow the germline gene, possibly because of a read error. The CDR3 region has the DNA TGTGCCTGGACCGGGAGCTCCTTCGAGCAGTACTTC. Translating it yields CAWTGSSFEQYF. The chain couples TRBV30 to TRBJ2-7; possible D gene TRBD2, 6 bases. The CDR3 extends over 12 amino acids. Germline V gene lookup returns CDR1 GTSNPN and CDR2 SVGIG (reference sequence).

The CDR3 DNA is TGTGCCAGCAGCTTAGATATGAGCGGGAGCGACGAGCAGTACTTC. Protein sequence: CASSLDMSGSDEQYF. The rearrangement uses TRBV11-3 and TRBJ2-7; 8 nucleotides match TRBD2. Losses at the gene ends were 0 bases for V and 5 bases for J; bases not matched to a gene: 6. Germline V gene lookup returns CDR1 SGHNT and CDR2 YENEEA. The CDR3 runs 15 residues.

About this clonotype itself: The junction and the germline gene differ at one end; a read error may be behind it. V and J are TRBV12-3 or TRBV12-4 and TRBJ2-3; 8 positions match TRBD1. CDR3 size: 14 residues. This CDR3 is CVSSLGQGWDTHYF. For the CDR3, the DNA is TGTGTCAGCAGTTTAGGACAGGGATGGGATACGCACTATTTT.

The rearrangement uses TRBV6-1 and TRBJ2-7; D tentatively fits TRBD1 or TRBD2 (5 bases each). Germline CDR1 is MNHNS and CDR2 is SASEGT. CDR3 size: 14 residues. CDR3 DNA: TGTGACAGCAGAAATGGGCAGGGTCCGGGAGAGCAGTACGTC. It specifies CDSRNGQGPGEQYV.

This clonotype was detected a few times. A single base separates this from a much larger clone, so it may be a read error. The rearrangement uses TRBV5-1 and TRBJ1-1, with 11 nucleotides matching TRBD1. There are 15 residues in the CDR3. Germline values: CDR1 SGHRS, CDR2 YFSETQ. V trimming: 9 bases; J trimming: 7 bases; junction bases outside the gene matches: 14. CDR3: CANRTGGADRDEAFF. The DNA for the CDR3 is TGCGCCAATAGGACAGGGGGCGCGGATCGTGATGAAGCTTTCTTT.

A note on this clonotype: A read error may be the cause here, since a much bigger clone is one base away. This chain uses TRBV20-1 with TRBJ2-5; tentatively, D is TRBD1 (5 bases). CDR3 length: 11 amino acids. The germline CDR1 and CDR2 sequences are DFQATT and SNEGSKA (reference sequence). The CDR3 nucleotides read TGCAGTGCGGGGCACCAAGAGACCAAGTACTTC. Protein: CSAGHQETKYF.

A remark on this clonotype: This may arise from a read error, as a much more abundant clone is one base away. The CDR3 here is CASSLYRDSFDGYTF. The CDR3 bases are TGTGCCAGCAGTCTCTACCGGGACAGTTTTGATGGCTACACCTTC. This rearrangement joins TRBV6-5 to TRBJ1-2; 7 nucleotides line up with TRBD1. Trimming cost V 5 bases and J 6 bases; bases outside gene matches: 12. This CDR3 is built from 15 residues. Germline CDR1 and CDR2: MNHEY and SVGAGI.

The chain has TRBV24-1 and TRBJ2-7, with D perhaps TRBD2 (5 bases). This CDR3 has 15 amino acids. Between the trimmed V and J ends, which lost 4 bases and 4 bases, there was a span of 16 bases. Germline assignment: CDR1 KGHDR and CDR2 SFDVKD. The CDR3 nucleotides read TGTGCCACCAGTGACCCCCTTACTGGGAGATACGAGCAGTACTTC. Translating it yields CATSDPLTGRYEQYF.

As regards this clonotype: With a much larger clone just one base away, this may be a read error. This chain connects TRBV7-9 to TRBJ2-1; 10 bases fit TRBD2. The trim removed 8 bases at V and 9 bases at J, leaving 13 bases unmatched. The CDR3 is made up of 15 amino acids. The germline gives CDR1 SEHNR, CDR2 FQNEAQ (reference sequence). For the CDR3, the DNA is TGTGCCAGCGGCCGGACTAGCGGCCTACTTGGTGAGCAGTTCTTC. This translates into CASGRTSGLLGEQFF. The full variable domain, its missing parts supplied by reference TRBV7-9 and TRBJ2-1, is DTGVSQNPRHKITKRGQNVTFRCDPISEHNRLYWYRQTLGQGPEFLTYFQNEAQLEKSRLLSDRFSAERPKGSFSTLEIQRTEQGDSAMYLCASGRTSGLLGEQFFGPGTRLTVL.